This T cell receptor (beta chain) was captured by sequencing in a study of T and B cells in COVID-19 patients. Study-level information: Blood was sampled from COVID-19 patients who were either actively infected or recovered.

As to this clonotype: Its antigen remains unknown.

The ends lost 7 bases at V and 10 bases at J; junction bases unmatched: 16. The CDR3 spans 15 residues. Blood genomic DNA input for TRB amplification was about 250-500 ng. Overall study findings and caveats: Sorted SARS-CoV-2-responsive or tetramer+ T cells and CD4+, regulatory and CD8+ subsets were not yet sequenced. Symptomatic-phase blood samples from mildly ill patients and early samples from severe cases were scarce.

TRB rearrangements were amplified by multiplex PCR with BIOMED2 TRB-A/B primers. MiXCR, applied by TCRdb to the multiplex PCR reads, yields one record per CDR3 protein. Of 15,000 to 20,000 distinct CDR3 sequences in the sample, roughly 36% were seen once. The receptor was isolated from a human donor with active COVID-19. The sample was blood. The rearrangement joins TRBV12-3 or TRBV12-4 to TRBJ2-4; 7 bases line up with TRBD1. CDR3 loop: CASNLGVGTASIQYF. CDR3 DNA: TGTGCCAGCAATCTGGGAGTCGGGACAGCATCAATTCAGTACTTC.